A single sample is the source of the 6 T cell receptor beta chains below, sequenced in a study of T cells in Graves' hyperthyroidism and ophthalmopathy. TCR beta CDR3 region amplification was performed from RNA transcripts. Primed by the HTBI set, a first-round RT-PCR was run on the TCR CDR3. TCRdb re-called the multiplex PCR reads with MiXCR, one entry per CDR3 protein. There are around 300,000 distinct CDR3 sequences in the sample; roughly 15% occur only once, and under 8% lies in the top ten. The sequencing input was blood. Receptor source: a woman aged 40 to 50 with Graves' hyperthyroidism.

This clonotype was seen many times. As DNA, the CDR3 is TGTGCCAGTAGTATCGGACGGAAAAACTATGGCTACACCTTC. This encodes CASSIGRKNYGYTF. The chain links TRBV19 to TRBJ1-2; D unresolved. V was pared by 3 bases and J by 2 bases, with 10 bases between. The germline CDR1 and CDR2 sequences are LNHDA and SQIVND (reference sequence). This CDR3 region has 14 residues.

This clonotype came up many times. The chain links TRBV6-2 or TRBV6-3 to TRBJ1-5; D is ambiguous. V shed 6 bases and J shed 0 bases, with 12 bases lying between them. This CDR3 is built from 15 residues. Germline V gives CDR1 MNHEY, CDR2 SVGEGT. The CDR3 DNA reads TGTGCCAGCAGAAACGGATTTAATAGCAATCAGCCCCAGCATTTT. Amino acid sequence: CASRNGFNSNQPQHF.

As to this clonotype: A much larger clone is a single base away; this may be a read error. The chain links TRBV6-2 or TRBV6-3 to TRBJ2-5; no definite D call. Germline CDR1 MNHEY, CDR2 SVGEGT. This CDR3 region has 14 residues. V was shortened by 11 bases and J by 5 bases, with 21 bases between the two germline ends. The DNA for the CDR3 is TGTGCCGGCACCCCGGGTGCGCTCCGGGAGACCCAGTACTTC. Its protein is CAGTPGALRETQYF.

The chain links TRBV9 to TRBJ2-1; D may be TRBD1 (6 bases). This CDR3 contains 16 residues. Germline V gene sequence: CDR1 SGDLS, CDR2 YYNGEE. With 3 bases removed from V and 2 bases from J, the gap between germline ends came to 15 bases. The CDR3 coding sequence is TGTGCCAGCAGCGCCGGGGCCGGGACAACCTACAATGAGCAGTTCTTC. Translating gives CASSAGAGTTYNEQFF.

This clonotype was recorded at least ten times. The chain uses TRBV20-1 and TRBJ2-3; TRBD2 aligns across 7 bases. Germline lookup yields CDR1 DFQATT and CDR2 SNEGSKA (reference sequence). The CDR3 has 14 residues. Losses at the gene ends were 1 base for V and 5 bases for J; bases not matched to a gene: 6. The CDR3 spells CSARVAGDLDTQYF. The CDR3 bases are TGCAGTGCTAGAGTGGCGGGAGACCTAGATACGCAGTATTTT.

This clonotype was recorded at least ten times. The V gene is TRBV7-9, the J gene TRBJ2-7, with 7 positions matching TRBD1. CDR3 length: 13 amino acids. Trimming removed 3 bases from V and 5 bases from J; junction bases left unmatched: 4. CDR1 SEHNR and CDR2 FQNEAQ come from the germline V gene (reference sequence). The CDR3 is CASSFDRVHEQYF. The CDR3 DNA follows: TGTGCCAGCAGCTTTGACAGGGTTCACGAGCAGTACTTC. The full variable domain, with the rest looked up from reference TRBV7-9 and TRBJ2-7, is DTGVSQNPRHKITKRGQNVTFRCDPISEHNRLYWYRQTLGQGPEFLTYFQNEAQLEKSRLLSDRFSAERPKGSFSTLEIQRTEQGDSAMYLCASSFDRVHEQYFGPGTRLTVT.